The T cell receptor (beta chain) under discussion was sequenced for a study of blood T cell repertoires in COVID-19. Study details: The cDNA or gDNA used as material had been derived from T cells, B-cell-depleted T cells, or PBMCs.

The CDR3 loop spans 15 amino acids. Trimming at V came to 8 bases and at J to 6 bases, leaving 8 bases not matched to a gene. Per the germline V gene, CDR1 is MNHEY and CDR2 is SVGAGI. Profiled with immunoSEQ multiplex PCR; TCRdb holds only in-frame clones, not every one. The sample includes about 140,000 clones, 80% to 90% of them seen just once. What was sequenced was peripheral blood. The receptor was isolated from a woman aged 45-60 years with acute or convalescent COVID-19. The chain joins TRBV6-5 to TRBJ2-2, with TRBD1 matching 11 bases. This chain's CDR3 is CASARTGGVAGELFF. For the CDR3, the DNA is TGTGCCAGCGCTAGGACAGGGGGCGTCGCCGGGGAGCTGTTTTTT.